Described below is a single TCR beta chain sequence and its context. Its target is unknown. Profiling relied on immunoSEQ multiplex PCR, and the TCRdb table lists in-frame clones only, not all of them. The table has about 180,000 clones, about 90% seen once. This sample is drawn from a study of T cell responses to AZD1222 COVID-19 vaccine. General study results and limits: Donors were mostly white British, more females; clonal diversity possibly underestimated.

The sample was peripheral blood, taken on day 0 of AZD1222 vaccination. The TCR originated in an adult in good health.

The CDR3 DNA reads TGTGCCAGCAGCTTGGGGGCATCCGGGGAGCTGTTTTTT. Translating it yields CASSLGASGELFF. The V call is TRBV5-6, the J call TRBJ2-2; no definite D call. Germline assignment: CDR1 SGHDT and CDR2 YYEEEE. V lost 0 bases and J lost 6, with 6 bases in between. The CDR3 has 13 residues.